One and the same sample provided the 31 T cell receptor beta chains below, sequenced in a study of T cell repertoires in cytomegalovirus infection. MiXCR, run by TCRdb on the reads, gives a single entry per CDR3 protein. Among about 700,000 distinct CDR3 sequences listed, around 31% were seen once. These TCRs are of unknown antigen specificity. The sample consisted of cultured PBMCs, taken from culture after CMV antigen stimulation. These TCRs come from a human donor in good health (CMV status not recorded). Some clones in this sample may be carry-over from other donors' samples.

The chain couples TRBV20-1 to TRBJ1-1; a possible D gene is TRBD1 (6 bases). The length of the CDR3 is 13 residues. V lost 6 bases and J 6 bases, leaving 17 bases between the germline ends. Per germline, CDR1 DFQATT and CDR2 SNEGSKA (reference sequence). The CDR3 DNA sequence: TGCAGTGCCGCCCGGAATGACAGGCCTGAAGCTTTCTTT. It specifies CSAARNDRPEAFF.

This chain connects TRBV10-3 to TRBJ1-6, with D perhaps matching TRBD1 (5 bases). V was shortened by 6 bases and J by 8 bases, with 11 bases between the two germline ends. This CDR3 region has 13 residues. From germline, CDR1 is ENHRY and CDR2 SYGVKD. The CDR3 reads CAIRGLTHSPLHF. The DNA for the CDR3 is TGTGCCATCAGGGGACTTACGCATTCACCCCTCCACTTT.

This clonotype was detected a few times. The V call is TRBV7-2, the J call TRBJ2-3; 7 positions agree with TRBD1. The length of the CDR3 is 14 residues. CDR1 SGHTA and CDR2 FQGNSA come from the germline V gene. Trimming took 4 bases from V and 2 from J; bases not matched to a gene: 3. The CDR3 sequence is CASSYRGFTDTQYF. The DNA of the CDR3 is TGTGCCAGCAGCTACAGGGGTTTCACAGATACGCAGTATTTT.

This chain uses TRBV20-1 with TRBJ2-5; 8 nucleotides line up with TRBD2. With V trimmed by 0 bases and J by 5 bases, 5 bases remained unmatched. The germline CDR1 and CDR2 sequences are DFQATT and SNEGSKA (reference sequence). This CDR3 has 14 residues. CDR3 loop: CSARDPRLAETQYF. The DNA of the CDR3 is TGCAGTGCTAGAGACCCCAGACTAGCGGAGACCCAGTACTTC.

V usage is TRBV7-2 and J usage is TRBJ2-5, with D possibly being TRBD1 (5 bases). This CDR3 is built from 14 residues. Germline-derived CDR1 and CDR2 are SGHTA and FQGNSA. Trimming took 5 bases from V and 2 from J, leaving 12 bases between them. DNA of the CDR3: TGTGCCAGCAGCGTTAGAAGGGGACAAGAGACCCAGTACTTC. Its protein product is CASSVRRGQETQYF.

The chain links TRBV4-3 to TRBJ2-1, with 8 bases identical to TRBD2. V gave up 0 bases and J gave up 7 bases; unmatched junction bases: 17. The CDR3 sequence is 19 residues long. Germline CDR1 is LGHNA and CDR2 is YSLEER. DNA of the CDR3: TGCGCCAGCAGCCAAGATATACGGGACGGTCCCGGACTAGCTAATGAGCAGTTCTTC. It encodes CASSQDIRDGPGLANEQFF.

The chain recombines TRBV5-4 with TRBJ1-4, with a weak D call TRBD1 (5 bases). The V gene lost 4 bases and the J gene lost 8 bases, with 15 bases spanning the gap. The CDR3 totals 14 residues. Germline CDR1 and CDR2: SGHNT and YYREEE (reference sequence). Written as DNA, the CDR3 is TGTGCCAGCAGCCCTCCAGGGTCAGGCGAAAAACTGTTTTTT. This translates into CASSPPGSGEKLFF. Combining the CDR3 with reference TRBV5-4 and TRBJ1-4 gives the whole variable domain ETGVTQSPTHLIKTRGQQVTLRCSSQSGHNTVSWYQQALGQGPQFIFQYYREEENGRGNFPPRFSGLQFPNYSSELNVNALELDDSALYLCASSPPGSGEKLFFGSGTQLSVL.

The chain combines TRBV4-1 with TRBJ1-4, with a possible D match to TRBD1 (6 bases). Per germline, CDR1 MGHRA and CDR2 YSYEKL. Trimming cost V 5 bases and J 4 bases, with 14 bases left between them. The CDR3 spans 15 residues. The CDR3 here is CASSNQGGFNEKLFF. The DNA of the CDR3 is TGCGCCAGCAGCAACCAAGGGGGTTTTAATGAAAAACTGTTTTTT.

This clonotype appeared a single time. The chain recombines TRBV6-5 with TRBJ2-3; no definite D call. The CDR3 is 14 residues long. V lost 2 bases to trimming and J lost 3 bases, with 9 bases between them. Germline CDR1 MNHEY, CDR2 SVGAGI. For the CDR3, the DNA is TGTGCCAGCAGTTACCGAACCCAAACAGATACGCAGTATTTT. It is translated as CASSYRTQTDTQYF.

This clonotype came up a few times. This rearrangement joins TRBV6-1 to TRBJ2-1; 12 bases align to TRBD2. Germline CDR1 reads MNHNS; CDR2 reads SASEGT. The ends lost 5 bases at V and 9 bases at J; junction bases unmatched: 8. The CDR3 runs to 15 residues. This CDR3 reads CASSFQTSGRREQFF. CDR3 in DNA: TGTGCCAGCAGTTTCCAGACTAGCGGGAGACGTGAGCAGTTCTTC.

This clonotype appeared many times. One junction end does not reproduce the germline sequence, and a read error may be involved. This chain joins TRBV7-9 and TRBJ1-6, with D perhaps TRBD1 (5 bases). The germline V gene has CDR1 SEHNR and CDR2 FQNEAQ (reference sequence). The CDR3 has 13 residues. For the CDR3, the DNA is TGTGCCAGCAGCCCCACCACCCAGGGCATTCCAGACTTT. This gives the protein CASSPTTQGIPDF.

This clonotype was counted at least ten times. This rearrangement joins TRBV7-2 to TRBJ2-1; 8 bases agree with TRBD2. The junction had 8 bases not matched to a gene; V was cut back by 4 bases and J by 9 bases. Germline CDR1 SGHTA, CDR2 FQGNSA. There are 14 residues in the CDR3. The CDR3 protein is CASSYRGGEVEQFF. The CDR3 DNA sequence: TGTGCCAGCAGCTATCGGGGGGGGGAGGTTGAGCAGTTCTTC. The variable domain in full, with the rest retrieved from reference TRBV7-2 and TRBJ2-1, is GAGVSQSPSNKVTEKGKDVELRCDPISGHTALYWYRQSLGQGLEFLIYFQGNSAPDKSGLPSDRFSAERTGGSVSTLTIQRTQQEDSAVYLCASSYRGGEVEQFFGPGTRLTVL.

J is TRBJ1-2 and V is TRBV10-3; the D gene is possibly TRBD1 (6 bases). This CDR3 comprises 14 residues. The V gene lost 0 bases and the J gene lost 2 bases, with 7 bases spanning the gap. Germline V lookup: CDR1 ENHRY, CDR2 SYGVKD. In nucleotides, the CDR3 is TGTGCCATCAGTGAGTCTGACAGGAACTATGGCTACACCTTC. It codes for CAISESDRNYGYTF.

This clonotype was counted a few times. V usage is TRBV7-2 and J usage is TRBJ1-1; TRBD1 matches 7 bases. The CDR3 has 15 amino acids. Germline CDR1 is SGHTA and CDR2 is FQGNSA. Germline trimming cut 5 bases from V and 4 bases from J; bases unmatched to any gene: 10. The DNA for the CDR3 is TGTGCCAGCAGCCCGGGCAAGGGGGCGACCACTGAAGCTTTCTTT. Amino acid sequence: CASSPGKGATTEAFF.

This clonotype has ten or more counts. The CDR3 region is CASSYRADTYTEAFF. Here the CDR3 DNA reads TGTGCCAGCAGTTACAGGGCAGATACTTACACTGAAGCTTTCTTT. V usage is TRBV12-3 or TRBV12-4 and J usage is TRBJ1-1; weak D call: TRBD1 (6 bases). The CDR3 totals 15 residues. Trimming left V 4 bases short and J 3 bases short, with 15 bases between.

This clonotype was counted a few times. The chain couples TRBV30 to TRBJ2-5; unclear D gene. V lost 1 base and J 4 bases, leaving 10 bases between the germline ends. This CDR3 is built from 13 residues. Germline V CDR1 and CDR2: GTSNPN, SVGIG (reference sequence). DNA of the CDR3: TGTGCCTGGAGTGCGACCCTTCGAGAGACCCAGTACTTC. It encodes CAWSATLRETQYF.

CDR3 in amino acids: CASSLTGAPTYEQYF. The CDR3 DNA reads as TGTGCCAGCAGCTTAACCGGGGCCCCCACCTACGAGCAGTACTTC. The V call is TRBV7-2, the J call TRBJ2-7, with D perhaps matching TRBD1 or TRBD2 (5 bases each). This CDR3 has 15 amino acids. CDR1 SGHTA and CDR2 FQGNSA come from the germline V gene. Trimming cost V 2 bases and J 2 bases, with 13 bases left between them.

The table lists this clonotype with many counts. The V and J genes are TRBV7-2 and TRBJ2-7; no firm D call. CDR1 is SGHTA and CDR2 is FQGNSA in the germline V gene. This CDR3 is built from 13 residues. Between the trimmed V and J ends, which lost 4 bases and 5 bases, there was a span of 12 bases. The DNA of the CDR3 is TGTGCCAGCAGCTCCCGAATCCGGAACGAGCAGTACTTC. Its protein product is CASSSRIRNEQYF.

The CDR3 sequence is CASSHGTGMYSNQPQHF. The CDR3 region has the DNA TGTGCCAGCAGCCACGGGACAGGGATGTATAGCAATCAGCCCCAGCATTTT. The chain carries TRBV6-1 and TRBJ1-5; 9 bases align to TRBD1. The ends lost 6 bases at V and 0 bases at J; junction bases unmatched: 9. CDR3 length: 17 residues. The germline CDR1 and CDR2 sequences are MNHNS and SASEGT.

J is TRBJ1-1 and V is TRBV5-5; a possible D gene is TRBD1 (6 bases). CDR3 length equals 12 residues. Germline loops: CDR1 SGHKS, CDR2 YYEKEE (reference sequence). The germline V and J ends were trimmed by 0 bases and 7 bases, with 7 bases remaining between them. The DNA of the CDR3 is TGTGCCAGCAGCTTGGGGACAGTTGAAGCTTTCTTT. It translates to CASSLGTVEAFF.

This clonotype was seen only a few times. The rearrangement joins TRBV10-2 to TRBJ2-1; 7 positions agree with TRBD2. Germline V gives CDR1 WSHSY, CDR2 SAAADI. CDR3 length equals 17 residues. J was trimmed by 0 bases and V by 2 bases; bases with no gene match: 7. The CDR3 DNA reads TGCGCCAGCAGTGAGCTCGGGCTAGCGGCCTCCTACAATGAGCAGTTCTTC. It codes for CASSELGLAASYNEQFF.

This clonotype was detected ten times or more. The DNA for the CDR3 is TGTGCCAGCACCCCCAGGGAACCCTACAATGAGCAGTTCTTC. Amino acid sequence: CASTPREPYNEQFF. The chain links TRBV7-9 to TRBJ2-1; D might be TRBD1 (5 bases). Germline assignment: CDR1 SEHNR and CDR2 FQNEAQ (reference sequence). This CDR3 has 14 amino acids. The V end was cut by 7 bases, the J end by 2 bases, with 12 bases between.

The V and J genes are TRBV20-1 and TRBJ2-7; no clear D. The CDR3 covers 12 residues. V dropped 0 bases and J dropped 0 bases, with 3 bases sitting between them. The germline V gene encodes CDR1 DFQATT and CDR2 SNEGSKA (reference sequence). CDR3 protein: CSARDLSYEQYF. DNA of the CDR3: TGCAGTGCTAGAGATCTCTCCTACGAGCAGTACTTC.

This clonotype was seen ten or more times. The chain is built from TRBV7-2 and TRBJ2-5; D may be TRBD1 (5 bases). Germline V CDR1 and CDR2: SGHTA, FQGNSA. The CDR3 length is 13 residues. V was pared by 5 bases and J by 4 bases, with 11 bases between. This CDR3 is CASSETASETQYF. The CDR3 region has the DNA TGTGCCAGCAGCGAGACAGCCTCAGAGACCCAGTACTTC.

This clonotype was observed a handful of times. The rearrangement links TRBV7-9 to TRBJ1-6, with 9 bases lining up with TRBD1. With V trimmed by 6 bases and J by 8 bases, 11 bases remained unmatched. CDR1 and CDR2 from the germline V gene are SEHNR and FQNEAQ (reference sequence). The CDR3 runs 16 residues. The DNA of the CDR3 is TGTGCCAGCAGACCGGGGTCGGGACAGGGTGATTCACCCCTCCACTTT. Its protein product is CASRPGSGQGDSPLHF. Combining the CDR3 with reference TRBV7-9 and TRBJ1-6 gives the whole variable domain DTGVSQNPRHKITKRGQNVTFRCDPISEHNRLYWYRQTLGQGPEFLTYFQNEAQLEKSRLLSDRFSAERPKGSFSTLEIQRTEQGDSAMYLCASRPGSGQGDSPLHFGNGTRLTVT.

J is TRBJ2-3 and V is TRBV7-2; no definite D call. Germline V gene lookup returns CDR1 SGHTA and CDR2 FQGNSA. V lost 3 bases to trimming and J lost 3 bases, with 10 bases between them. This CDR3 spans 14 amino acids. CDR3 coding DNA: TGTGCCAGCAGCTTCTCCCCCCAAACAGATACGCAGTATTTT. This sequence encodes CASSFSPQTDTQYF.

V gene TRBV20-1 combines with J gene TRBJ2-5; D remains unclear. Germline CDR1 and CDR2: DFQATT and SNEGSKA (reference sequence). Trimming stripped 6 bases from V and 10 bases from J, with 12 bases between. The CDR3 has 10 amino acids. CDR3 bases: TGCAGTGCCGCCGAAGAGGACCAGTACTTC. This translates into CSAAEEDQYF.

The chain uses TRBV4-3 and TRBJ1-1; no clear D gene. Trimming removed 1 base at V and 2 bases at J, with 8 bases between. CDR1 and CDR2 from the germline V gene are LGHNA and YSLEER. The CDR3 length is 14 residues. The CDR3 coding sequence is TGCGCCAGCAGCCAAGTTGCGGATAACACTGAAGCTTTCTTT. Its protein is CASSQVADNTEAFF.

In its sample, this clonotype was seen many times. The chain carries TRBV7-2 and TRBJ2-3, with D maybe TRBD2 (6 bases). The CDR3 consists of 14 residues. Germline V gives CDR1 SGHTA, CDR2 FQGNSA. V gave up 4 bases and J gave up 5 bases, with 13 bases separating them. CDR3 sequence reads: CASSYRRRGDTQYF. CDR3 sequence (DNA): TGTGCCAGCAGCTATAGACGGCGGGGAGATACGCAGTATTTT.

This clonotype was detected ten times or more. CDR3 amino acids: CASSYTSGGTDTQYF. Here the CDR3 DNA reads TGTGCCAGCAGTTACACTAGCGGGGGCACAGATACGCAGTATTTT. The V call is TRBV7-6, the J call TRBJ2-3; 10 nucleotides agree with TRBD2. V shed 6 bases and J 1 base; nucleotides not matched to a gene: 4. CDR1 SGHVS and CDR2 FNYEAQ come from the germline V gene. This CDR3 contains 15 residues.

This clonotype has a handful of counts. This sequence joins TRBV20-1 and TRBJ2-3; no clear D gene. This CDR3 contains 13 residues. Germline V gives CDR1 DFQATT, CDR2 SNEGSKA (reference sequence). V lost 6 bases to trimming and J lost 8 bases, with 18 bases between them. The CDR3 DNA sequence: TGCAGTGCCACAAAGGACCAAACGGGTACGCAGTATTTT. It translates to CSATKDQTGTQYF.